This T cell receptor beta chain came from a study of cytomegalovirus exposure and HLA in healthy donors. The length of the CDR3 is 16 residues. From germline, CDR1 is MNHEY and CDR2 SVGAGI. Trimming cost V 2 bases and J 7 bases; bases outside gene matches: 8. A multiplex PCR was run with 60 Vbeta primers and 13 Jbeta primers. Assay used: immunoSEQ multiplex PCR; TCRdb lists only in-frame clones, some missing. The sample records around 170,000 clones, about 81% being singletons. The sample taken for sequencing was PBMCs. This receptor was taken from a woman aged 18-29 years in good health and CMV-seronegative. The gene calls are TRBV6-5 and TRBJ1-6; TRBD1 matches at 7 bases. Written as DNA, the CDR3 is TGTGCCAGCAGTTACAAAGGGACAGATCAGAATTCACCCCTCCACTTT. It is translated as CASSYKGTDQNSPLHF.